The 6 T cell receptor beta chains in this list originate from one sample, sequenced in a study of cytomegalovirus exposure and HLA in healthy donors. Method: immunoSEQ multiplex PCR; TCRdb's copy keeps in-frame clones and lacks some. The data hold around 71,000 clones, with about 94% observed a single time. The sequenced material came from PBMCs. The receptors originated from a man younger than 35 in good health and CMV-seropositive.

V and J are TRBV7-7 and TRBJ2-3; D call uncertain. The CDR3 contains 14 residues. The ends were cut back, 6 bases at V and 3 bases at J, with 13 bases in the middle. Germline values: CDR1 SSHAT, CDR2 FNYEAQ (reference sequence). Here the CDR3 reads CASSLESSTDTQYF. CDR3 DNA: TGTGCCAGCAGTCTAGAATCCAGTACAGATACGCAGTATTTT.

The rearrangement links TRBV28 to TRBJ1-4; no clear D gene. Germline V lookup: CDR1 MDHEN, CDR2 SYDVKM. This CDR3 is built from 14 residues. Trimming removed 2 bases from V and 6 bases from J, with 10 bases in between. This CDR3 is CASSLGGLDEKLFF. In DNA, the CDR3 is TGTGCCAGCAGTTTAGGAGGGCTAGATGAAAAACTGTTTTTT. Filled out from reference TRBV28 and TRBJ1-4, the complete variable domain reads DVKVTQSSRYLVKRTGEKVFLECVQDMDHENMFWYRQDPGLGLRLIYFSYDVKMKEKGDIPEGYSVSREKKERFSLILESASTNQTSMYLCASSLGGLDEKLFFGSGTQLSVL.

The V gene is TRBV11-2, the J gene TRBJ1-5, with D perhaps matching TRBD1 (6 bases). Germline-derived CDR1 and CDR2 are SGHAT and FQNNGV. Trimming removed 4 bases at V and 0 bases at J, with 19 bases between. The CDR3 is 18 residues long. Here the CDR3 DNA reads TGTGCCAGCAGCTCCCTACTCGGACAGAACTATAGCAATCAGCCCCAGCATTTT. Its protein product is CASSSLLGQNYSNQPQHF.

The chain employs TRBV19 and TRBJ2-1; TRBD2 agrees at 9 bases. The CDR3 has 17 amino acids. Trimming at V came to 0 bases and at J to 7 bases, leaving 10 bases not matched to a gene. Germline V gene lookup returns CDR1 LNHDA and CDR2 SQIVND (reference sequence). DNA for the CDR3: TGTGCCAGTAGTATAGAATCGGGTAGCGGGAGTTCGAATGAGCAGTTCTTC. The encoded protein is CASSIESGSGSSNEQFF.

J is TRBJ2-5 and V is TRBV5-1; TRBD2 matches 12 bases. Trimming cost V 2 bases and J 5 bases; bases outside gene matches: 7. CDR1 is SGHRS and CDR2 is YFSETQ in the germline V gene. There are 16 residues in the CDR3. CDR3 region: CASSLGDTSGGETQYF. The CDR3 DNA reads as TGCGCCAGCAGCTTAGGCGATACTAGCGGGGGGGAGACCCAGTACTTC.

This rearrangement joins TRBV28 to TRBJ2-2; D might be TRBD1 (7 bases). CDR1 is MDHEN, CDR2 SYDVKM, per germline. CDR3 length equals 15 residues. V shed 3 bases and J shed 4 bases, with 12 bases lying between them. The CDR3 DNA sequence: TGTGCCAGCAGTTTTTACCAGGGGGGCACCGGGGAGCTGTTTTTT. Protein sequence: CASSFYQGGTGELFF. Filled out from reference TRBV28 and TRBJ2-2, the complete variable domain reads DVKVTQSSRYLVKRTGEKVFLECVQDMDHENMFWYRQDPGLGLRLIYFSYDVKMKEKGDIPEGYSVSREKKERFSLILESASTNQTSMYLCASSFYQGGTGELFFGEGSRLTVL.